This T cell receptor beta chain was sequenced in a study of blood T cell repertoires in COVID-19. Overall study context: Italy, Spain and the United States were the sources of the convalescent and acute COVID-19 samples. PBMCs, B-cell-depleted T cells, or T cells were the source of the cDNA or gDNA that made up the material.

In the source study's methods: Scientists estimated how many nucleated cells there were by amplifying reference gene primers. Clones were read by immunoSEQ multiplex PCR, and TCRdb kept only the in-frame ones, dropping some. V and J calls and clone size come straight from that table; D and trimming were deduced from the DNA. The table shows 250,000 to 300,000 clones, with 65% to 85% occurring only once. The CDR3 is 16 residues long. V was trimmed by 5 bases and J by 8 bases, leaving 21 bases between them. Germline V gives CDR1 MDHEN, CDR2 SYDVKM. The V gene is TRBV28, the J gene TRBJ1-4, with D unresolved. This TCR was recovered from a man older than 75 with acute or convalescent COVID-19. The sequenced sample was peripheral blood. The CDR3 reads CASSPPKGQEGEKLFF. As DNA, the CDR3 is TGTGCCAGCAGTCCCCCGAAAGGTCAGGAAGGCGAAAAACTGTTTTTT. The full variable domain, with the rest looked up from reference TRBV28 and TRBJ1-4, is DVKVTQSSRYLVKRTGEKVFLECVQDMDHENMFWYRQDPGLGLRLIYFSYDVKMKEKGDIPEGYSVSREKKERFSLILESASTNQTSMYLCASSPPKGQEGEKLFFGSGTQLSVL.